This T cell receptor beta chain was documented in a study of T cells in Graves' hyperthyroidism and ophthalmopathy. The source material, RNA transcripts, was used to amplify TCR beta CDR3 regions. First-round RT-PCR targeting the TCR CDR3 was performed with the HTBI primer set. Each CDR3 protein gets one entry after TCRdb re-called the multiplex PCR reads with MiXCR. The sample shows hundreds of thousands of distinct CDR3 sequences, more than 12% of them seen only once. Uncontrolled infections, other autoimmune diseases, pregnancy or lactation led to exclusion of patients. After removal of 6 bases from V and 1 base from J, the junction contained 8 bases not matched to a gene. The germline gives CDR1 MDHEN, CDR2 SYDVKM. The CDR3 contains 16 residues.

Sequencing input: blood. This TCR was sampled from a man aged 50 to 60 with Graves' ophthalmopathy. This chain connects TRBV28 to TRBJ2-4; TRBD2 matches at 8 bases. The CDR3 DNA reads TGTGCCAGCAGCCAAGCGGGAGCCACCGCCAAAAACATTCAGTACTTC. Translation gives CASSQAGATAKNIQYF.